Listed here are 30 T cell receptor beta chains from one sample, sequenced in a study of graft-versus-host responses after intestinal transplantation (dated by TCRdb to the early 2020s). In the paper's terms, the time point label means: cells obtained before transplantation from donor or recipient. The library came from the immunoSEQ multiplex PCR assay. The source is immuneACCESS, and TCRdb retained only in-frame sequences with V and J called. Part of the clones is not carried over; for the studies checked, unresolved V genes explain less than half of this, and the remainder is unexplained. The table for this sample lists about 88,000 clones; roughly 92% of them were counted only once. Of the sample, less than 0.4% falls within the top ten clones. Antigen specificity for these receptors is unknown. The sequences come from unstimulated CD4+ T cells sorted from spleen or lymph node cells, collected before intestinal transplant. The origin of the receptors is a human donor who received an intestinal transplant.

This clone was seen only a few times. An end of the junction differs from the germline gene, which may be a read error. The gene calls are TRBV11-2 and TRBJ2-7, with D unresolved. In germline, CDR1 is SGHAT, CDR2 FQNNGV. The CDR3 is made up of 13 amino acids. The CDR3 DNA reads TGTGCCAGCAGTTTAGCCCGGAAGCCGTGGGCGTACTTC. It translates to CASSLARKPWAYF.

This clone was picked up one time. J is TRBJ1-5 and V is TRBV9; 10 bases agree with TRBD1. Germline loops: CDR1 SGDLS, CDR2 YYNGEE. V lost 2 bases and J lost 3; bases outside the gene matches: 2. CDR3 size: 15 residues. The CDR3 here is CASSVGTGVNQPQHF. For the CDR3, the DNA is TGTGCCAGCAGCGTGGGGACAGGGGTCAATCAGCCCCAGCATTTT. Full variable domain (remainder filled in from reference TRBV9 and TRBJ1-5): DSGVTQTPKHLITATGQRVTLRCSPRSGDLSVYWYQQSLDQGLQFLIQYYNGEERAKGNILERFSAQQFPDLHSELNLSSLELGDSALYFCASSVGTGVNQPQHFGDGTRLSIL.

CDR3 region: CASSLLAGGYTQYF. CDR3 sequence (DNA): TGTGCCAGCAGCCTACTAGCGGGAGGTTATACGCAGTATTTT. The genes are TRBV7-9 and TRBJ2-3; TRBD2 agrees at 12 bases. The CDR3 loop spans 14 amino acids. From germline, CDR1 is SEHNR and CDR2 FQNEAQ (reference sequence). V shed 5 bases, J shed 7 bases, and the junction held 4 bases outside the gene matches. The full variable domain, with the rest looked up from reference TRBV7-9 and TRBJ2-3, is DTGVSQNPRHKITKRGQNVTFRCDPISEHNRLYWYRQTLGQGPEFLTYFQNEAQLEKSRLLSDRFSAERPKGSFSTLEIQRTEQGDSAMYLCASSLLAGGYTQYFGPGTRLTVL.

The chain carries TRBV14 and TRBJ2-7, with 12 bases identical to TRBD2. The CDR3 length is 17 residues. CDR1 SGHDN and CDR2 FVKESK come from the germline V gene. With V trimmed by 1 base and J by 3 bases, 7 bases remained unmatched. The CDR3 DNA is TGTGCCAGCAGCCAAGGTGTAGGACTAGCGGGGTACTACGAGCAGTACTTC. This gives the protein CASSQGVGLAGYYEQYF.

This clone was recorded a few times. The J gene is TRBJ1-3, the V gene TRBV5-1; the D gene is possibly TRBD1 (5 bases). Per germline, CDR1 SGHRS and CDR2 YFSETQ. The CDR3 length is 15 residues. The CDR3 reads CDHHCGGTAGNTIYF. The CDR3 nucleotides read TGCGACCACCATTGCGGGGGTACGGCTGGAAACACCATATATTTT.

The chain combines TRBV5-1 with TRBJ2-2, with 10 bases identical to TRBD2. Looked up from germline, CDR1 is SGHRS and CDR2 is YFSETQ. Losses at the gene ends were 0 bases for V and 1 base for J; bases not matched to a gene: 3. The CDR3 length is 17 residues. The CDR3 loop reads CASSLVASGRNTGELFF. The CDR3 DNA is TGCGCCAGCAGCTTGGTGGCTAGCGGGAGGAACACCGGGGAGCTGTTTTTT.

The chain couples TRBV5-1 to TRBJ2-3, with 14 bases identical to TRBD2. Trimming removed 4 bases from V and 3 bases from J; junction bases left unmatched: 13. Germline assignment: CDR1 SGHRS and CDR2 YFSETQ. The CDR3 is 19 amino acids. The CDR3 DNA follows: TGCGCCAGCAGCCCAGGGACTAGCGGGAGAGGCCTCACTACAGATACGCAGTATTTT. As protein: CASSPGTSGRGLTTDTQYF. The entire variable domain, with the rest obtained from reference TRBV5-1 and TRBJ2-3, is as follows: KAGVTQTPRYLIKTRGQQVTLSCSPISGHRSVSWYQQTPGQGLQFLFEYFSETQRNKGNFPGRFSGRQFSNSRSEMNVSTLELGDSALYLCASSPGTSGRGLTTDTQYFGPGTRLTVL.

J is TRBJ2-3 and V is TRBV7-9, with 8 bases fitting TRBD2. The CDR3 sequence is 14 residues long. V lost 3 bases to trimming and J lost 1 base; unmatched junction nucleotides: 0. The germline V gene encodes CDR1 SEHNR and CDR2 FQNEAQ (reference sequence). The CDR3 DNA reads TGTGCCAGCAGCTTGACTAGCGGCACAGATACGCAGTATTTT. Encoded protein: CASSLTSGTDTQYF. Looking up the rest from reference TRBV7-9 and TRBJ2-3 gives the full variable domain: DTGVSQNPRHKITKRGQNVTFRCDPISEHNRLYWYRQTLGQGPEFLTYFQNEAQLEKSRLLSDRFSAERPKGSFSTLEIQRTEQGDSAMYLCASSLTSGTDTQYFGPGTRLTVL.

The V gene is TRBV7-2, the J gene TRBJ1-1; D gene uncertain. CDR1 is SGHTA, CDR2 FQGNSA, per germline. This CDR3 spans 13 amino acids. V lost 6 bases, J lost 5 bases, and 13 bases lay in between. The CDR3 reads CASSNYWLTEAFF. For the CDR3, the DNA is TGTGCCAGCAGTAACTACTGGCTTACTGAAGCTTTCTTT. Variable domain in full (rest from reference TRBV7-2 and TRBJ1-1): GAGVSQSPSNKVTEKGKDVELRCDPISGHTALYWYRQSLGQGLEFLIYFQGNSAPDKSGLPSDRFSAERTGGSVSTLTIQRTQQEDSAVYLCASSNYWLTEAFFGQGTRLTVV.

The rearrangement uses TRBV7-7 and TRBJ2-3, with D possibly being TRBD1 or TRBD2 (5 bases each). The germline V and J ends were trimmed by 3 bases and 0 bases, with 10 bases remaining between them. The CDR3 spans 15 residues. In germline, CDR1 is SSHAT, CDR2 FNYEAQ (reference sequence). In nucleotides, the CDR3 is TGTGCCAGCAGCTTGGGGCGGGCCAGCACAGATACGCAGTATTTT. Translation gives CASSLGRASTDTQYF.

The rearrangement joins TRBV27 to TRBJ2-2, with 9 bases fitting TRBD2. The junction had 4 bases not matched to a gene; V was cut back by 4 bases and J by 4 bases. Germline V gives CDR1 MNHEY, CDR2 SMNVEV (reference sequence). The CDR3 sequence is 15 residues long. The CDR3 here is CASSSSGMVTGELFF. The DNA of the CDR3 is TGTGCCAGCAGTTCTAGCGGGATGGTCACCGGGGAGCTGTTTTTT.

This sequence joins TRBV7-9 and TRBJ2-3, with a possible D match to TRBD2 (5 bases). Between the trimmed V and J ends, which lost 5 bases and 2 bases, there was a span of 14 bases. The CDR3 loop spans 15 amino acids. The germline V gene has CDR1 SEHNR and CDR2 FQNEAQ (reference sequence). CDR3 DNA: TGTGCCAGCAGCCCGACGCTAGCCACCACAGATACGCAGTATTTT. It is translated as CASSPTLATTDTQYF.

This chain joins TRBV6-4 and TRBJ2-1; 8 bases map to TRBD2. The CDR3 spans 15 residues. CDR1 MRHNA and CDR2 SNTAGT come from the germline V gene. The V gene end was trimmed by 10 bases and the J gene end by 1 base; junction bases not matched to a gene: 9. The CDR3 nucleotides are TGTGCCACTCGTAGGACTAGCCCGTCCTACAATGAGCAGTTCTTC. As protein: CATRRTSPSYNEQFF.

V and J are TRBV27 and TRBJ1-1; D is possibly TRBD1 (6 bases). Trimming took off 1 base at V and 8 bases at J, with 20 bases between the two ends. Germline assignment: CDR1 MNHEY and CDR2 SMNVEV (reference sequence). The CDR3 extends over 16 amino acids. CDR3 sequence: CASSLLVGDTHFEAFF. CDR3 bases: TGTGCCAGCAGTTTATTAGTTGGGGACACCCACTTCGAAGCTTTCTTT.

The CDR3 nucleotides are TGTGCCAGCAGCTTCGCTCGGACAGGCGACGAGCAGTACTTC. Encoded protein: CASSFARTGDEQYF. This chain uses TRBV7-8 with TRBJ2-7, with 7 bases lining up with TRBD1. Per germline, CDR1 SGHVS and CDR2 FQNEAQ. Trimming took 3 bases from V and 5 from J; bases not matched to a gene: 7. The CDR3 runs to 14 residues.

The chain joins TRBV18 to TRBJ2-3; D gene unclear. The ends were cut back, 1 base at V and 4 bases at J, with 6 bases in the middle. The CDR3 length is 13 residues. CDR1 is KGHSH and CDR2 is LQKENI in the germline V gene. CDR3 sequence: CASSPQGADTQYF. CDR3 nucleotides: TGTGCCAGCTCACCACAGGGTGCAGATACGCAGTATTTT.

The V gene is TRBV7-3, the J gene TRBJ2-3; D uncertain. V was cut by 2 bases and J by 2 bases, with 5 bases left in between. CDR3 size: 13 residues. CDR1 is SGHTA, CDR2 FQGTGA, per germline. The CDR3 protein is CASSLRNTDTQYF. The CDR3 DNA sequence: TGTGCCAGCAGCTTACGCAACACAGATACGCAGTATTTT.

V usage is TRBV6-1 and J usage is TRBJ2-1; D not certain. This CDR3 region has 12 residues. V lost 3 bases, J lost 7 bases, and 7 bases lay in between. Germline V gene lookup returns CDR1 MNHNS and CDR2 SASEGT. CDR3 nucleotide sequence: TGTGCCAGCAGTGAGTCGTGGAATGAGCAGTTCTTC. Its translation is CASSESWNEQFF.

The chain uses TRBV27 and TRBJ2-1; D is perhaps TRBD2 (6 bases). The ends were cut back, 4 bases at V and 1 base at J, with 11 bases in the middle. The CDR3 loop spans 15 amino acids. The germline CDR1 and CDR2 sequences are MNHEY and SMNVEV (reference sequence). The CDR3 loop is CASSYSRESYNEQFF. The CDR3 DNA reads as TGTGCCAGCAGTTATAGTCGGGAGTCCTACAATGAGCAGTTCTTC.

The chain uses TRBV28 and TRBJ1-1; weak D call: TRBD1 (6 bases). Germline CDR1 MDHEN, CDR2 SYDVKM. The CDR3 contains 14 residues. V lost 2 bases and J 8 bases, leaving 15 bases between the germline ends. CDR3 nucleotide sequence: TGTGCCAGCAGTTTAAACTGGAGGGGGGTGGAAGCTTTCTTT. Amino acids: CASSLNWRGVEAFF.

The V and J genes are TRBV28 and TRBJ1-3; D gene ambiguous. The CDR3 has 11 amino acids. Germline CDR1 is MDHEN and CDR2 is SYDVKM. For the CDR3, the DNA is TGTCGGGCGAGCTCTGGAAACACCATATATTTT. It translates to CRASSGNTIYF. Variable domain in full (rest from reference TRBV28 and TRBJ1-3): DVKVTQSSRYLVKRTGEKVFLECVQDMDHENMFWYRQDPGLGLRLIYFSYDVKMKEKGDIPEGYSVSREKKERFSLILESASTNQTSMYLCRASSGNTIYFGEGSWLTVV.

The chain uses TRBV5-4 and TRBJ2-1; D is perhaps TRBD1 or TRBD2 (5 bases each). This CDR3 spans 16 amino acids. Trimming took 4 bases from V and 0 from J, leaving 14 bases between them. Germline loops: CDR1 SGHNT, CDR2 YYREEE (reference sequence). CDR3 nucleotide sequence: TGTGCCAGCAGCACCCCCGGGACCTACTCCTACAATGAGCAGTTCTTC. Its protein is CASSTPGTYSYNEQFF.

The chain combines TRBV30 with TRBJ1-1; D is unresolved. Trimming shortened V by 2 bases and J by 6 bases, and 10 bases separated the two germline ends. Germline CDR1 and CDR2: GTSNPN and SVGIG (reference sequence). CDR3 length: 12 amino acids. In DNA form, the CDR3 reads TGTGCCTGGAGTATTTCGGTCCCTGAAGCTTTCTTT. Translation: CAWSISVPEAFF.

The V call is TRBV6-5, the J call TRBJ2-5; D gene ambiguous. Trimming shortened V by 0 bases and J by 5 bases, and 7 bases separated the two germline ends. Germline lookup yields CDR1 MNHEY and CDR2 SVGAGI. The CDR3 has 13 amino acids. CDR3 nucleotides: TGTGCCAGCAGTTACTCGGGTGGTGAGACCCAGTACTTC. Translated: CASSYSGGETQYF.

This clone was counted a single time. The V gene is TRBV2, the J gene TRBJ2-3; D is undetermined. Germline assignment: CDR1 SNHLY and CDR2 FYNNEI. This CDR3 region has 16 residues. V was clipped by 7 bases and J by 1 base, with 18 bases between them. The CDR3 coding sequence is TGTGCCAGCACCCTGGGCGTCTACCGTGGCACAGATACGCAGTATTTT. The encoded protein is CASTLGVYRGTDTQYF.

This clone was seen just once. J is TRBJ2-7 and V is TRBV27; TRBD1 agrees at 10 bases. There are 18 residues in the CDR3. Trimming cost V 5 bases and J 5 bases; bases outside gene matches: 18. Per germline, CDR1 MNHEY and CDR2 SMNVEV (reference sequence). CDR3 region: CASSPRQGANSLWNEQYF. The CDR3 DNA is TGTGCCAGCAGTCCTAGACAGGGGGCGAATTCTCTTTGGAACGAGCAGTACTTC.

The CDR3: CASSHRTSGYEQYF. CDR3 nucleotide sequence: TGTGCCAGCAGTCATCGGACTAGCGGCTACGAGCAGTACTTC. The chain recombines TRBV6-6 with TRBJ2-5, with 10 bases aligning to TRBD2. The J call is in doubt because the DNA end fits TRBJ2-7 better. This CDR3 has 14 amino acids. The germline CDR1 and CDR2 sequences are MNHNY and SVGAGI (reference sequence).

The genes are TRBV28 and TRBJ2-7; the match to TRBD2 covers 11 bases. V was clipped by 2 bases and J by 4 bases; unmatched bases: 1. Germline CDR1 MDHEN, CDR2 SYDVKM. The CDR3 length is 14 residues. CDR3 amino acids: CASSLTSGRYEQYF. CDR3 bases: TGTGCCAGCAGTTTAACTAGCGGGAGATACGAGCAGTACTTC. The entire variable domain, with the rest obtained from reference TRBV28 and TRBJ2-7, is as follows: DVKVTQSSRYLVKRTGEKVFLECVQDMDHENMFWYRQDPGLGLRLIYFSYDVKMKEKGDIPEGYSVSREKKERFSLILESASTNQTSMYLCASSLTSGRYEQYFGPGTRLTVT.

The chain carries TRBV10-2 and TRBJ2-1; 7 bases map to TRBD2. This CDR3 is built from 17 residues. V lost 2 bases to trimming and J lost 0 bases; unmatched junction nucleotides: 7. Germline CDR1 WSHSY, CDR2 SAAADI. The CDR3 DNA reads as TGCGCCAGCAGTGAGACGCGGACTAGGAGCTCCTACAATGAGCAGTTCTTC. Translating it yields CASSETRTRSSYNEQFF.

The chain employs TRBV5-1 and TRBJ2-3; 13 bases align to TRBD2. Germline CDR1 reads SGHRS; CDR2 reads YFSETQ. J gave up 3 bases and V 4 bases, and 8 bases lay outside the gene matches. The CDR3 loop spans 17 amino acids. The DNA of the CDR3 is TGCGCCAGCAGCCGACTAGCGGGAGGACCTGGTACAGATACGCAGTATTTT. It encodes CASSRLAGGPGTDTQYF.